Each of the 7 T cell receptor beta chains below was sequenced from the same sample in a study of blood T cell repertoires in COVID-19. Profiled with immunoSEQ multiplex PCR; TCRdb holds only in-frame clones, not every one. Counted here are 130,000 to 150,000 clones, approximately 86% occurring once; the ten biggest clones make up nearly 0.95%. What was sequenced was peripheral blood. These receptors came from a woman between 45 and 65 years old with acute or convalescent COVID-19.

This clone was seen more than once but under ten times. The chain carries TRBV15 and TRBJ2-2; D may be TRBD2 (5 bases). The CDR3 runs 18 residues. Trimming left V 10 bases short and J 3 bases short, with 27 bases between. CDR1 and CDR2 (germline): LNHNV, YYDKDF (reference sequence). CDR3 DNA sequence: TGTGCCAGTTCACCACCGTATAGTTCGGGGTCCCACACCGGGGAGCTGTTTTTT. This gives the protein CASSPPYSSGSHTGELFF.

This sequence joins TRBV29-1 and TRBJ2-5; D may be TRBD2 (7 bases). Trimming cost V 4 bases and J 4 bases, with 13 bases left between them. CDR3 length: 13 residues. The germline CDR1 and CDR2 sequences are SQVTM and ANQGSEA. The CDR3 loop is CSVGLRGGETQYF. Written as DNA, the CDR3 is TGCAGCGTTGGGCTTAGGGGGGGAGAGACCCAGTACTTC.

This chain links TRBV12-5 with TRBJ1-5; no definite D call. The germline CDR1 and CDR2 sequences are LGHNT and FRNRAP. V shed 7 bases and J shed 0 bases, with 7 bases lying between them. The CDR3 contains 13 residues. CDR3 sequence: CASAGLSNQPQHF. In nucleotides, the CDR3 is TGTGCTAGTGCAGGTCTTAGCAATCAGCCCCAGCATTTT.

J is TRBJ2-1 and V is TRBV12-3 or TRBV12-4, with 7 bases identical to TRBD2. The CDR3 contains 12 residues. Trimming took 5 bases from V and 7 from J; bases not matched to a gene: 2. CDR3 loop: CASSGLGNEQFF. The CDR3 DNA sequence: TGTGCCAGCAGTGGACTAGGGAATGAGCAGTTCTTC.

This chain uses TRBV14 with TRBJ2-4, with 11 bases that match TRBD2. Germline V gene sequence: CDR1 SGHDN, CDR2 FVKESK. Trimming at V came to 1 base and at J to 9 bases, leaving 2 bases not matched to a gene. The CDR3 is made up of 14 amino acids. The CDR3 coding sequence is TGTGCCAGCAGCCAAGCTAGCGGGGGGAGCATTCAGTACTTC. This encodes CASSQASGGSIQYF. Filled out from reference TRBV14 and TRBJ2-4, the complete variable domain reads EAGVTQFPSHSVIEKGQTVTLRCDPISGHDNLYWYRRVMGKEIKFLLHFVKESKQDESGMPNNRFLAERTGGTYSTLKVQPAELEDSGVYFCASSQASGGSIQYFGAGTRLSVL.

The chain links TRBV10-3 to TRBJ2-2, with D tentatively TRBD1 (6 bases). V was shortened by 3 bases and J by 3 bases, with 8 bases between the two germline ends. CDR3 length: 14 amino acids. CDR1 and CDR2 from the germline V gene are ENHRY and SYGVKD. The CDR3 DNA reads TGTGCCATCAGTGATACAGGGTACACCGGGGAGCTGTTTTTT. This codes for CAISDTGYTGELFF.

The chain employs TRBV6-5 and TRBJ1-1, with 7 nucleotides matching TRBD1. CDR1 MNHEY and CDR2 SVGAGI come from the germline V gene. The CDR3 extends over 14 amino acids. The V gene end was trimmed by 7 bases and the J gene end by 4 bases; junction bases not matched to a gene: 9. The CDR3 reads CASKASGQITEAFF. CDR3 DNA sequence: TGTGCCAGCAAGGCCTCGGGACAGATCACTGAAGCTTTCTTT.